Each of the 22 T cell receptor beta chains below was sequenced from the same sample in a study of vaccination effects on CD4 cells after COVID-19. Libraries were prepared by immunoSEQ multiplex PCR; TCRdb keeps only in-frame clonotypes and omits some of them. Here the sample spans 57,000 or so clones, approximately 72% being singletons. These receptors lack a known antigen. Culture lasted roughly eleven days before CD4+ T cell isolation. Participants received two doses of either the BNT162b2 or mRNA-1273 vaccine. This material consisted of CD4+ T cells from PBMCs cultured without peptide, taken after COVID-19 vaccination. These TCRs come from a human donor who received a COVID-19 vaccine.

The CDR3 is CASSLLRDTQYF. Written as DNA, the CDR3 is TGTGCCAGCAGTTTATTGCGGGATACGCAGTATTTT. The V call is TRBV28, the J call TRBJ2-3; no clear D gene. Germline V lookup: CDR1 MDHEN, CDR2 SYDVKM. This CDR3 region has 12 residues. Trimming pared 1 base from V and 6 bases from J, leaving 5 bases between.

The chain combines TRBV6-1 with TRBJ2-7; 9 bases line up with TRBD2. The germline gives CDR1 MNHNS, CDR2 SASEGT. Germline trimming cut 1 base from V and 5 bases from J; bases unmatched to any gene: 3. This CDR3 is built from 14 residues. The CDR3 DNA sequence: TGTGCCAGCAGTGAAGGCGGGGGGGCCAACGAGCAGTACTTC. Translated: CASSEGGGANEQYF.

This clone has only a few counts. The genes are TRBV4-1 and TRBJ1-5; D call uncertain. The CDR3 consists of 14 residues. V lost 0 bases, J lost 3 bases, and 6 bases lay in between. Germline V gene lookup returns CDR1 MGHRA and CDR2 YSYEKL. CDR3 nucleotide sequence: TGCGCCAGCAGCCAAGATTGGAACAATCAGCCCCAGCATTTT. It is translated as CASSQDWNNQPQHF.

This chain connects TRBV5-1 to TRBJ2-5; no definite D call. Trimming took off 0 bases at V and 7 bases at J, with 10 bases between the two ends. The CDR3 has 13 residues. The germline V gene encodes CDR1 SGHRS and CDR2 YFSETQ. This chain's CDR3 is CASSLAGEGTQYF. CDR3 nucleotide sequence: TGCGCCAGCAGCTTGGCAGGCGAAGGGACCCAGTACTTC.

Only a few counts were recorded for this clone. The chain is built from TRBV4-2 and TRBJ1-2, with 12 bases lining up with TRBD1. After removal of 0 bases from V and 8 bases from J, the junction contained 10 bases not matched to a gene. From germline, CDR1 is LGHNA and CDR2 YNFKEQ. The CDR3 has 17 residues. CDR3 nucleotides: TGTGCCAGCAGCCAAGATGTGAGGGACAGGGGGCTGTGGGGCTACACCTTC. It codes for CASSQDVRDRGLWGYTF.

V and J are TRBV11-2 and TRBJ1-2; tentative D call: TRBD1 (5 bases). V gave up 4 bases and J gave up 7 bases, with 16 bases separating them. CDR3 length: 14 residues. In germline, CDR1 is SGHAT, CDR2 FQNNGV. The CDR3 here is CASSSPKGWVGYTF. The CDR3 coding sequence is TGTGCCAGCAGCTCCCCCAAGGGGTGGGTTGGCTACACCTTC.

V usage is TRBV28 and J usage is TRBJ2-7; maybe TRBD1 (5 bases). The length of the CDR3 is 13 residues. V shed 4 bases and J shed 6 bases, with 13 bases lying between them. Germline lookup yields CDR1 MDHEN and CDR2 SYDVKM. The CDR3 spells CASSSGSQGEQYF. CDR3 DNA sequence: TGTGCCAGCAGTTCGGGCTCGCAGGGCGAGCAGTACTTC.

V and J are TRBV7-6 and TRBJ2-3; 12 positions agree with TRBD2. With V trimmed by 5 bases and J by 5 bases, 11 bases remained unmatched. The germline CDR1 and CDR2 sequences are SGHVS and FNYEAQ. This CDR3 region has 17 residues. The DNA of the CDR3 is TGTGCCAGCAGCGCGAGGACTAGCGGGGTCGTTGTAGATACGCAGTATTTT. Amino acids: CASSARTSGVVVDTQYF.

The chain joins TRBV5-5 to TRBJ2-7; 9 bases align to TRBD1. After removal of 4 bases from V and 8 bases from J, the junction contained 4 bases not matched to a gene. The length of the CDR3 is 12 residues. Germline assignment: CDR1 SGHKS and CDR2 YYEKEE (reference sequence). CDR3 nucleotide sequence: TGTGCCAGCAGCGGAGGACAGGGGCAGCAGTACTTC. This translates into CASSGGQGQQYF.

The chain is built from TRBV4-1 and TRBJ2-7; the match to TRBD2 covers 10 bases. With 2 bases clipped from V and 1 base from J, the junction kept 5 bases outside the gene matches. This CDR3 comprises 16 residues. Germline CDR1 MGHRA, CDR2 YSYEKL. The CDR3 is CASSQPTSGVSYEQYF. As DNA, the CDR3 is TGCGCCAGCAGCCAACCCACTAGCGGGGTGTCCTACGAGCAGTACTTC.

The V gene is TRBV5-1, the J gene TRBJ2-2; tentative D call: TRBD1 (6 bases). Germline V gene sequence: CDR1 SGHRS, CDR2 YFSETQ. The CDR3 extends over 17 amino acids. The V end was cut by 2 bases, the J end by 4 bases, with 18 bases between. In DNA, the CDR3 is TGCGCCAGCAGCTTACAGGGTTGGATTGGGTTCACCGGGGAGCTGTTTTTT. It codes for CASSLQGWIGFTGELFF.

This chain uses TRBV29-1 with TRBJ2-3, with D hard to call. Germline V gene sequence: CDR1 SQVTM, CDR2 ANQGSEA. Trimming removed 2 bases from V and 0 bases from J, with 15 bases in between. CDR3 size: 16 residues. The CDR3 reads CSVEIWGGASTDTQYF. DNA for the CDR3: TGCAGCGTTGAAATTTGGGGTGGAGCAAGCACAGATACGCAGTATTTT.

V gene TRBV2 combines with J gene TRBJ1-1; D uncertain. This CDR3 contains 13 residues. CDR1 and CDR2 from the germline V gene are SNHLY and FYNNEI. V gave up 6 bases and J gave up 0 bases, with 8 bases separating them. The chain's CDR3 is CASRVVLNTEAFF. As DNA, the CDR3 is TGTGCCAGCAGAGTCGTGTTGAACACTGAAGCTTTCTTT.

This chain connects TRBV3-1 (or the pseudogene TRBV3-2) to TRBJ1-1, with D possibly matching TRBD1 (5 bases). In germline, CDR1 is LGHDT, CDR2 YNNKEL (reference sequence). CDR3 length: 14 amino acids. Trimming left V 4 bases short and J 4 bases short, with 13 bases between. The CDR3 DNA reads TGTGCCAGCAGCCCGCAGGGATATAGCACTGAAGCTTTCTTT. Protein product: CASSPQGYSTEAFF.

The rearrangement uses TRBV19 and TRBJ1-3; D uncertain. This CDR3 comprises 13 residues. Trimming took 6 bases from V and 5 from J, leaving 11 bases between them. Germline CDR1 LNHDA, CDR2 SQIVND (reference sequence). CDR3 protein: CASSHDGRNTIYF. The CDR3 DNA reads as TGTGCCAGTAGCCACGACGGAAGAAACACCATATATTTT.

The CDR3 loop is CASSENRDREHYGYTF. CDR3 sequence (DNA): TGTGCCAGCAGTGAAAACAGAGACAGGGAACACTATGGCTACACCTTC. The V call is TRBV6-1, the J call TRBJ1-2; the match to TRBD1 covers 7 bases. Germline loops: CDR1 MNHNS, CDR2 SASEGT. The junction had 9 bases not matched to a gene; V was cut back by 2 bases and J by 3 bases. CDR3 length: 16 residues.

This chain uses TRBV5-5 with TRBJ1-1; 11 nucleotides align to TRBD1. V trimming: 5 bases; J trimming: 0 bases; junction bases outside the gene matches: 6. Germline CDR1 SGHKS, CDR2 YYEKEE (reference sequence). The CDR3 length is 16 residues. This chain's CDR3 is CASRIGQGALNTEAFF. CDR3 in DNA: TGTGCCAGCAGGATCGGACAGGGGGCATTGAACACTGAAGCTTTCTTT.

The chain links TRBV3-1 (or the pseudogene TRBV3-2) to TRBJ2-7, with 8 bases that match TRBD2. Germline CDR1 and CDR2: LGHDT and YNNKEL (reference sequence). This CDR3 contains 15 residues. V lost 4 bases to trimming and J lost 7 bases; unmatched junction nucleotides: 12. CDR3 protein: CASSPTGGGAGEQYF. CDR3 sequence (DNA): TGTGCCAGCAGCCCCACGGGAGGGGGGGCGGGGGAGCAGTACTTC.

This clone has more than one count but fewer than ten. This chain connects TRBV7-9 to TRBJ1-2, with no clear D. V was cut by 5 bases and J by 4 bases, with 14 bases left in between. Germline lookup yields CDR1 SEHNR and CDR2 FQNEAQ (reference sequence). The length of the CDR3 is 14 residues. The CDR3 here is CASSLSGVTYGYTF. The CDR3 coding sequence is TGTGCCAGCAGCCTCAGCGGGGTCACCTATGGCTACACCTTC.

This clone was counted between two and nine times. CDR3 sequence (DNA): TGTGCCAGCAAGAAGCGTGACAGGGGTATGGGCTACACCTTC. Protein product: CASKKRDRGMGYTF. The chain joins TRBV6-5 to TRBJ1-2; 8 bases agree with TRBD1. V was pared by 7 bases and J by 8 bases, with 12 bases of the junction left unmatched. CDR1 is MNHEY and CDR2 is SVGAGI in the germline V gene. The CDR3 length is 14 residues.

This rearrangement joins TRBV28 to TRBJ1-3; D is perhaps TRBD1 (5 bases). This CDR3 contains 14 residues. V lost 5 bases, J lost 6 bases, and 14 bases lay in between. Germline V gene sequence: CDR1 MDHEN, CDR2 SYDVKM. The CDR3 region has the DNA TGTGCCAGCAGTCCCTCGGGGGGAACAAACACCATATATTTT. It encodes CASSPSGGTNTIYF.

Here the CDR3 reads CASSERRNYEQYF. DNA for the CDR3: TGTGCCAGCAGTGAGAGAAGAAACTACGAGCAGTACTTC. This sequence joins TRBV2 and TRBJ2-7; D is unclear. The germline CDR1 and CDR2 sequences are SNHLY and FYNNEI. The germline V and J ends were trimmed by 3 bases and 3 bases, with 9 bases remaining between them. The CDR3 runs 13 residues. The full variable domain, with the rest looked up from reference TRBV2 and TRBJ2-7, is EPEVTQTPSHQVTQMGQEVILRCVPISNHLYFYWYRQILGQKVEFLVSFYNNEISEKSEIFDDQFSVERPDGSNFTLKIRSTKLEDSAMYFCASSERRNYEQYFGPGTRLTVT.